Many counts were recorded for the clone carrying this T cell receptor (beta chain). Its cognate antigen is unknown. TCRdb used MiXCR to reprocess the 5' RACE reads, holding one entry per CDR3 protein. Among over 110,000 distinct CDR3 sequences, 7.7% were seen once, and the ten largest hold less than 0.85%. The sample comes from a study of T cells after yellow fever vaccination. Study-wide results and limits: Re-detected after boosting: most primary clones, almost 98% of CD4 and roughly 88% of CD8. FACS-sorted repertoires could contain abundant clonotypes contaminating from the bulk population.

Germline values: CDR1 SGHRS, CDR2 YFSETQ. V lost 3 bases and J 5 bases, leaving 14 bases between the germline ends. CDR3 length equals 15 residues. The sequencing used CD4+ T cells sorted from PBMCs, collected 5 days after the yellow fever booster vaccination. This chain joins TRBV5-1 and TRBJ2-2; a possible D gene is TRBD1 (5 bases). This TCR was recovered from a man aged 30 to 39 who received the YFV17D yellow fever vaccine. The CDR3 is CASSSDRWRTGELFF. The CDR3 nucleotides read TGCGCCAGCAGCTCCGACAGATGGCGTACCGGGGAGCTGTTTTTT.